The subject of this entry is one TCR beta chain. What antigen it recognizes has not been identified. There are no base qualities to consult, and no much larger clone falls within one base. Library preparation used the immunoSEQ multiplex PCR assay. For the multiplex PCR, a mixture combining 60 forward primers for TCR Vbeta segments and 13 reverse primers for TCR Jbeta segments was used. Amplification of the CDR3 region of rearranged TCR beta genes was performed with a multiplex PCR assay on genomic DNA. Amplified TCR beta libraries were sequenced as 87-base-pair reads on the Illumina HiSeq System. In the paper's pipeline: Across the 600 to 700 repertoires, a later analysis counted about 81 million unique TCR beta chains, some 11 million of which were shared by at least two donors. To remove PCR and sequencing errors, raw reads were error-corrected and collapsed into unique sequences using a nearest-neighbor algorithm that merged closely related sequences. To assign V, D and J gene segments, CDR3 sequences were aligned to IMGT reference sequences. For a sequence to be retained, a match of at least six nucleotides to both a V gene segment and a J gene segment was required. A rearrangement was called productive if the CDR3 had no stop codons and remained in frame with V and J, and every other rearrangement was called non-productive. Following IMGT convention, CDR3 was defined as the stretch from the second conserved V-encoded cysteine to the conserved J-encoded phenylalanine. The earlier analysis of 500 to 600 of the donors excluded sequences that lacked an unambiguous match to a single V gene segment. An earlier analysis of fewer than 750 of the donors called V segments functional above 56.7% productive rearrangements and segregating when the between-donor standard deviation exceeded 5%. A statistical classification framework was developed to diagnose cytomegalovirus status using the catalog of TCR beta chain sequences. A later analysis assigned V and J genes by comparing TCR nucleotide sequences with IMGT/GENE-DB human TR gene sequences. A later analysis assigned CDR3 sequences and most-parsimonious VDJ recombination scenarios with the TCRdist pipeline. In a later analysis, each TCR beta chain was defined by its CDR3 amino acid sequence together with its V-gene family, and reads without a unique V-gene family were excluded. To address suspected cross-contamination and a sequencing artifact, a later analysis removed some 620 highly shared, low-generation-probability nucleotide sequences. In a later analysis, a clonal expansion index for each public chain was calculated from normalized within-repertoire ranks of inferred template counts. In a later analysis, generation probabilities were computed with a VDJ recombination model fitted to out-of-frame rearrangements, and the resulting probabilities were checked against IGoR. In a later analysis, hypergeometric tests were used to score TCR-TCR, TCR-HLA and TCR-CMV co-occurrence, with a repertoire-size bias correction applied to TCR pairs. To estimate false discovery rates, a later analysis permuted the HLA or CMV assignments 20 times. In a later analysis, co-occurring TCRs were grouped using DBSCAN, with TCRdist sequence similarity added in when clustering inside HLA-allele-positive subsets. Repertoires with fewer than 30,000 or more than 120,000 public chains, plus five repertoires with anomalous nucleotide sharing, were excluded from co-occurrence clustering. The table comes from immuneACCESS by way of TCRdb, which keeps in-frame sequences with V and J called. Part of the clones is missing from these tables; in studies checked, under half for an unresolved V gene and the rest for unknown reasons. V and J calls and clone size are those listed in that table; D and trimming were worked out from the DNA. This sample holds 200,000 to 250,000 clones; approximately 82% were observed only once. More than 0.45% of the sample goes to the ten largest clones.

The cohort comprised some 730 healthy bone marrow donors. All cohort members were sampled while nominally healthy, although unrecorded immune exposures were likely present. The donor was CMV seronegative and belonged to the group of more than 300 seronegative cohort members. Every donor gave a peripheral blood sample, and the peripheral blood mononuclear cells from that sample were used for TCR beta sequencing. The Qiagen DNeasy Blood Extraction Kit was used to extract genomic DNA from the blood cell samples. At the junction V is shortened by 9 bases and J by 2 bases, with 10 bases in between. The germline V gene gives CDR1 as SGHNT and CDR2 as YENEEA. The CDR3 has 12 amino acids, counting the end cysteine and phenylalanine. Only the CDR3 DNA stays, 36 bases, in frame from base 1. The data belong to a study of cytomegalovirus exposure and HLA in healthy donors (dated by TCRdb to about 2017). In the study overall: According to an earlier analysis of several hundred of the donors, some 180 million T cells yielded some 120 million unique TCR beta sequences and around 280 Gb of sequence data. Around 300 gigabases of sequencing data and tens of millions of unique TCR sequences were included in an early release covering 500 to 750 HLA-typed donors. Among the roughly 400 genotyped donors, approximately 81% belonged to the genetic ancestry cluster associated with self-reported Caucasian donors. The study aimed to test whether cataloging public T cell receptors could reveal signatures of past pathogen exposure. Using immunosequencing, the study profiled T cell repertoires from about 650 subjects and related those repertoires to cytomegalovirus serostatus. Besides the first cohort of roughly 640 subjects, a separate validation cohort made up of 120 different subjects was used. High-throughput TCR immunosequencing, statistical association of individual TCRs with disease status, and machine learning were combined to predict cytomegalovirus infection status. In a later analysis, previously published TCR beta repertoires from roughly 710 donors were re-analyzed and high-resolution HLA genotyping was added so that TCR occurrence patterns could be studied. Rather than using new phenotypic data, the later analysis identified candidate immune exposures from TCR beta sequences and from how often those sequences occurred across donors. To decide whether each TCR beta V gene segment behaved as functional or pseudogenic, an earlier analysis of some 600 of the donors relied on high-throughput TCR beta sequencing. Donor age, sex, ethnicity and CMV serostatus were compiled together with the repertoire data. Genome-wide SNP genotypes for about 65% of the 666 donors were used in a later genetic analysis, which treated that subset as a discovery cohort. Every discovery cohort repertoire had been produced on one sequencing platform. Both class I and class II loci were covered by HLA typing, at four-digit resolution. The number of donors typed differed by locus, with roughly 629-640 for A, B, C, DRB1 and DQB1, 522 for DQA1, approximately 580 for DPA1, and approximately 470 for DPB1. Four or five DR-DQ haplotypes were handled as single units for association and clustering, since linkage in the cohort was strong. Among some 410 genotyped donors of the cohort, an average of around 240,000 unique TCR beta nucleotide sequences were sequenced per donor, roughly a sixth of them non-productive. The study at large found these results: Only TCR beta chains were sequenced in this cohort, and the absence of alpha or paired-chain data limited detectable features. Compared with equally common non-associated chains, HLA-associated TCR beta chains in a later analysis were more clonally expanded and had lower generation probabilities. Broadly in line with IMGT annotations, most TCR beta V segments showed up in productive rearrangements about 87% or about 30% of the time in an earlier analysis of several hundred of the donors. According to the authors, the approach could potentially be generalized to other disease states and immunological phenotypes. In a later analysis, several top co-occurrence clusters were reported to appear linked to parvovirus B19, influenza, CMV and Epstein-Barr virus. Most TCR sequences were observed very rarely across donors, whereas some public TCRs were present in many individuals. A cluster of highly shared sequence variants was judged likely to represent a technical artifact of the sequencing pipeline. In a later analysis, the rate of TCR association differed among HLA loci, with DRB1 alleles having the most associated TCRs and HLA-C alleles having the fewest. A later analysis found that most CMV-associated TCR beta chains appeared HLA-restricted, with HLA associations seemingly driven largely by CMV exposure. Approximately 16 rarely observed V segments, including chromosome 9 orphons, were excluded from the earlier analysis of several hundred of the donors because counts were too low. A later genetic analysis reported fewer N-insertions in productive TCRs among donors in an Asian-associated ancestry cluster than the roughly 620-donor mean. Assigning TCR associations to individual alleles was difficult when HLA alleles, especially DR and DQ, strongly co-occurred. Because the 87-base-pair reads could not distinguish some IMGT-functional V segments, including TRBV6-2 and TRBV6-3, those segments were excluded. The presence/absence analyses assumed that sequencing depth was roughly uniform across donors, and that assumption may not be true. In both the original and validation cohorts, the classifier was reported to diagnose cytomegalovirus status with high specificity and sensitivity. A further reported finding was that TCR beta sequences accurately predicted the HLA-A and HLA-B alleles for most subjects in the first cohort. Linkage disequilibrium might explain the correlated functional status among segregating V segments, but an unknown experimental factor could not be excluded. In vitro tests confirmed that three of the cytomegalovirus-associated TCR beta chains recognize cytomegalovirus antigens. Specific HLA alleles were associated with more than 15,000 TCR beta sequences at a false discovery rate of 0.05 in a later analysis. The study gave a list of under 200 TCR beta chains associated with cytomegalovirus. For the cohort, immune exposure information was limited to CMV serostatus. Because some donors lacked HLA typing at each locus, the association tests relied only on the typed subset. A later genetic analysis associated a missense DCLRE1C variant with V-gene and J-gene trimming of TCR beta chains, and an independent cohort replicated the association.

The chain uses TRBV11-3 and TRBJ2-5; TRBD1 is a weak D gene call, 6 bases matching. This clonotype was obtained from a woman aged 40 to 55 in good health and CMV-seronegative. Material for sequencing was PBMCs. The CDR3 protein sequence reads: CASGDMQETQYF. At the DNA level, the sequence is TGTGCCAGTGGGGACATGCAAGAGACCCAGTACTTC.